This T cell receptor beta chain was identified during a study of blood T cell repertoires in COVID-19. Study overall: The origin of the acute and convalescent COVID-19 samples was the United States, Italy and Spain. T cells, B-cell-depleted T cells, or PBMCs provided the cDNA or gDNA that served as material.

The CDR3 has 14 residues. Germline V gene sequence: CDR1 KGHSH, CDR2 LQKENI. Trimming left V 2 bases short and J 0 bases short, with 8 bases between. Authors' data handling: How many nucleated cells were present was estimated from reference gene primer amplification. Assay used: immunoSEQ multiplex PCR; TCRdb lists only in-frame clones, some missing. V and J calls and clone size are given by that table; D and trimming were obtained from the DNA. The sample includes about 120,000 clones, roughly 79% of them seen just once. The TCR sequence derives from a man between 70 and 80 years old with active or convalescent COVID-19. Material: peripheral blood. The rearrangement uses TRBV18 and TRBJ2-7, with D tentatively TRBD1 (5 bases). Here the CDR3 reads CASSPSGNSYEQYF. The CDR3 DNA is TGTGCCAGCTCACCATCAGGGAACTCCTACGAGCAGTACTTC.